This T cell receptor (beta chain) is from a study of CD8 T cells in ankylosing spondylitis. Whole-study findings and limits: A motif of fewer than ten highly homologous TCR beta variants was seen as apparently characteristic of ankylosing spondylitis blood. Significant enrichment of disease-linked clones was reported in matched ankylosing spondylitis synovial fluid. Disease-linked clones were CD8+ and relatively rare in peripheral blood.

TCR beta libraries were made by quantitative 5'-RACE with molecular barcodes. TCRdb processed the 5' RACE reads anew with MiXCR; each CDR3 protein has one entry. This sample yields 350,000 or so distinct CDR3 sequences, of which 6.5% to 10% are seen a single time; 14% to 15% belongs to the top ten. This CDR3 contains 15 residues. The germline gives CDR1 SGHRS, CDR2 YFSETQ. Unmatched junction bases numbered 12, after V lost 5 bases and J lost 5 bases. This clonotype was seen repeatedly, ten times or more. Its antigen is not identified. Sequencing used blood, either unsorted or a sorted T cell fraction (not recorded which). The V and J genes are TRBV5-1 and TRBJ1-2; TRBD1 matches 7 bases. The clonotype comes from a male donor with ankylosing spondylitis. CDR3 sequence reads: CASRRDNGQVYGYTF. The CDR3 nucleotides read TGCGCCAGCAGACGAGATAACGGACAGGTTTATGGCTACACCTTC.